This T cell receptor (beta chain) was retrieved from a study of beta chain features in type 1 diabetes. Study as a whole: Age and gender were similar between patients and healthy donors, as were cell yields.

V lost 3 bases, J lost 1 base, and 10 bases lay in between. The germline gives CDR1 KGHSH, CDR2 LQKENI. The CDR3 sequence is 15 residues long. This clone was seen a handful of times. What it binds is unknown. Other DNA sequences in the same sample also yield this CDR3. Each donor gave one heparinised blood draw averaging about 110 mL. Cell sorting via CD45RO/CCR7/CD25/CD127/CD95/CD27 was performed to obtain CD4+ naive, central memory, regulatory and stem cell-like memory cells. Purity above 95% was achieved in all sorted populations. Study conclusions and caveats: Moderately but significantly shorter TCRB CDR3s were found in Type 1 diabetes patients in all four CD4+ subsets.

Since all of the isolated RNA was reverse transcribed, expressed TCRB transcripts were what got sequenced. Sequencing used immunoSEQ multiplex PCR; TCRdb keeps in-frame clones, though not all of them. In the table there are around 310,000 clones, roughly 13% of which are singletons. V and J are TRBV18 and TRBJ2-1; possibly TRBD1 for D (6 bases). The receptor was derived from a woman aged 18-29 years with type 1 diabetes. The sequenced sample consisted of naive CD4+ T cells from blood. The CDR3 nucleotides read TGTGCCAGCTCACCTCCGACAGGTTCCTACAATGAGCAGTTCTTC. Amino acid sequence: CASSPPTGSYNEQFF. The full variable domain, in which reference TRBV18 and TRBJ2-1 provide the parts outside the CDR3, is NAGVMQNPRHLVRRRGQEARLRCSPMKGHSHVYWYRQLPEEGLKFMVYLQKENIIDESGMPKERFSAEFPKEGPSILRIQQVVRGDSAAYFCASSPPTGSYNEQFFGPGTRLTVL.